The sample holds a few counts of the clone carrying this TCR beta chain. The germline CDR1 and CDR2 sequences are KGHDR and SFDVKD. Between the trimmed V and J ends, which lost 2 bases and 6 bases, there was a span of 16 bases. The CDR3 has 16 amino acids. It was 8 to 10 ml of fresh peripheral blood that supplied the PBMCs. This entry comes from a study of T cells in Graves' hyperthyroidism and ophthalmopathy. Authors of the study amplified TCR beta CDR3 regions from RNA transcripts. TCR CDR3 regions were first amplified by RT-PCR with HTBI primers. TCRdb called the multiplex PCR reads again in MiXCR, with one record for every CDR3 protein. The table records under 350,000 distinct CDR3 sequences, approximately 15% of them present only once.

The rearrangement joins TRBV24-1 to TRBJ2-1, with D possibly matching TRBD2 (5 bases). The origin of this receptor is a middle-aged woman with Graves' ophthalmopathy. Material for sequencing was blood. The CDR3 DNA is TGTGCCACCAGTGATTCCGGCGGGCGAAAGGGCAATGAGCAGTTCTTC. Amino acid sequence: CATSDSGGRKGNEQFF.